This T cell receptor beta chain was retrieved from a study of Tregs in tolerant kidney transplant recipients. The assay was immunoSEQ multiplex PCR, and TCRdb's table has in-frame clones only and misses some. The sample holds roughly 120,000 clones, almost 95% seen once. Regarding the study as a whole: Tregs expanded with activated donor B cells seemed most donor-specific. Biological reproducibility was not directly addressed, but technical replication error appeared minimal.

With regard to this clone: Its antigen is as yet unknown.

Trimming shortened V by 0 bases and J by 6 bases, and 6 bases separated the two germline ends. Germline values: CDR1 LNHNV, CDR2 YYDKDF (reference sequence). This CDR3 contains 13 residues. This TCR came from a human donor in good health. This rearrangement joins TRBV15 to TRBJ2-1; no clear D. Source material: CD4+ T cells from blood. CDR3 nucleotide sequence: TGTGCCACCAGCAGAGATAGCCTCAATGAGCAGTTCTTC. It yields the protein CATSRDSLNEQFF.